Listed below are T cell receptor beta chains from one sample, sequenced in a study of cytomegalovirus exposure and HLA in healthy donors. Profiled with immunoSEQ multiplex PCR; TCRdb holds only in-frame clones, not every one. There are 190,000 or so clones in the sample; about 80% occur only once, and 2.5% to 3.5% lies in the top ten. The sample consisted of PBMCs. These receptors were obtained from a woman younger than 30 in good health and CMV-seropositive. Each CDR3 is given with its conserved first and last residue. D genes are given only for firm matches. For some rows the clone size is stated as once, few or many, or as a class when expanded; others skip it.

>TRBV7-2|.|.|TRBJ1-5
CASSTRNQPQHF
TGTGCCAGCAGCACTCGCAATCAGCCCCAGCATTTT
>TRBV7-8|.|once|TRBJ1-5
CASSPDGIQPQHF
TGTGCCAGCAGCCCGGACGGGATTCAGCCCCAGCATTTT
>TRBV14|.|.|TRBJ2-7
CASSQGHQLYEQYF
TGTGCCAGCAGCCAAGGACATCAACTGTACGAGCAGTACTTC
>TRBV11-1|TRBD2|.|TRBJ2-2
CASSTSGGPGRAGELFF
TGTGCCAGCAGTACCTCGGGTGGTCCGGGGAGGGCCGGGGAGCTGTTTTTT
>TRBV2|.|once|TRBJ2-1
CASSEFDEQFF
TGTGCCAGCAGTGAATTCGATGAGCAGTTCTTC
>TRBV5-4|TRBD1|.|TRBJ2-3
CASSLGQGSITDTQYF
TGTGCCAGCAGCTTGGGACAGGGGAGTATCACAGATACGCAGTATTTT
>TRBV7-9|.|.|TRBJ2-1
CASSPGQTSEQFF
TGTGCCAGCAGCCCGGGTCAGACCTCTGAGCAGTTCTTC
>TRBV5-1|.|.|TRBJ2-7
CASSLDLSYEQYF
TGCGCCAGCAGCTTGGACCTAAGCTACGAGCAGTACTTC
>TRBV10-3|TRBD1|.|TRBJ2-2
CAISEGTGSGGELFF
TGTGCCATCAGTGAGGGGACAGGGTCGGGCGGGGAGCTGTTTTTT
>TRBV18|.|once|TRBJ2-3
CASSPPSRDTQYF
TGTGCCAGCTCACCACCTTCTAGGGATACGCAGTATTTT
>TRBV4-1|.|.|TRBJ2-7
CASSQVAGGGLAYEQYF
TGCGCCAGCAGCCAAGTAGCCGGCGGGGGCCTAGCCTACGAGCAGTACTTC